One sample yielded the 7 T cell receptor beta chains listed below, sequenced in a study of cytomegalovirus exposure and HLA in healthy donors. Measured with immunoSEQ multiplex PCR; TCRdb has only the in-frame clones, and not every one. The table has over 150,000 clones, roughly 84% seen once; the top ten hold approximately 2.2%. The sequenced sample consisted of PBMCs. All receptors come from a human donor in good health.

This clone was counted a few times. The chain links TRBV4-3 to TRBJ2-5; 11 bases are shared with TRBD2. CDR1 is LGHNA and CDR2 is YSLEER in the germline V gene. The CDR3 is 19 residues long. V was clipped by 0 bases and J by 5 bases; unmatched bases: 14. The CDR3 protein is CASSQDFGLAGGREETQYF. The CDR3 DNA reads TGCGCCAGCAGCCAAGATTTCGGGCTAGCGGGGGGCCGGGAGGAGACCCAGTACTTC.

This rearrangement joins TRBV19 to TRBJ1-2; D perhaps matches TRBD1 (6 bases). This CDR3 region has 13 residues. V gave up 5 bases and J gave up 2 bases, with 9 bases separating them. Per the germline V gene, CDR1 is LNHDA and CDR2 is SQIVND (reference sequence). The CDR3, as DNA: TGTGCCAGTAGTGCCAGGGGCAACTATGGCTACACCTTC. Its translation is CASSARGNYGYTF.

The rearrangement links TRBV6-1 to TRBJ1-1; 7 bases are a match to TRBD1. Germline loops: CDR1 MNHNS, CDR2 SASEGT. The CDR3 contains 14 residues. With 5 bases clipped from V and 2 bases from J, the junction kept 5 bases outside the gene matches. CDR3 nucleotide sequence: TGTGCCAGCAGTCTGGGGACAGACAACACTGAAGCTTTCTTT. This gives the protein CASSLGTDNTEAFF.

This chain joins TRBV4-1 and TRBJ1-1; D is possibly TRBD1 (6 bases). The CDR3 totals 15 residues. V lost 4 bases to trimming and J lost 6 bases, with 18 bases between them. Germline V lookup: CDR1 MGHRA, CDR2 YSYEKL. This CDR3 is CASSPSTRGSAEAFF. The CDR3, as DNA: TGCGCCAGCAGCCCGAGCACCAGGGGAAGCGCTGAAGCTTTCTTT.

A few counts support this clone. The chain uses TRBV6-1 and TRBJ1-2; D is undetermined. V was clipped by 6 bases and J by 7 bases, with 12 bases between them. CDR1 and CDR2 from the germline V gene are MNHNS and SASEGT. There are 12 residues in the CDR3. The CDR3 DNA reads TGTGCCAGCAGACAACCAGGTCGTGGCTACACCTTC. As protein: CASRQPGRGYTF.

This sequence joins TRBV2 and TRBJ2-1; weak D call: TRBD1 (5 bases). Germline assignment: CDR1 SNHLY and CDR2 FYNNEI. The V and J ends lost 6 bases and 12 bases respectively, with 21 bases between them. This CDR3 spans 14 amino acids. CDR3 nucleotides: TGTGCCAGCAGGGATACAGGAGTGTCGAACGGGCAGTTCTTC. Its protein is CASRDTGVSNGQFF.

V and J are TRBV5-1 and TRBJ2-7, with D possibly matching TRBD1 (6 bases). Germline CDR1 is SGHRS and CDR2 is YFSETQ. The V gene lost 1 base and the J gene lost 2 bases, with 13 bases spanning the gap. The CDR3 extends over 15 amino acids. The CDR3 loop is CASSLYRDGTYEQYF. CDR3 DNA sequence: TGCGCCAGCAGCTTGTACAGGGATGGAACCTACGAGCAGTACTTC.